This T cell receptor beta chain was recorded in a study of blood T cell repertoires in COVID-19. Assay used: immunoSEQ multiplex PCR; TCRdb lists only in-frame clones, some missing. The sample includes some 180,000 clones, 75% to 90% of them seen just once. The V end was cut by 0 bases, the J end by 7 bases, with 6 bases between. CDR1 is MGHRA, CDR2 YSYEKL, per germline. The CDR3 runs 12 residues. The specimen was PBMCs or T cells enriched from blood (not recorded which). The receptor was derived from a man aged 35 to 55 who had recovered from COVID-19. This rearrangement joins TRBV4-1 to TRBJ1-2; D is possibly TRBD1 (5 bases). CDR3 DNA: TGCGCCAGCAGCCAAGACAGGGCTGGCTACACCTTC. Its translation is CASSQDRAGYTF.